This entry features one T cell receptor beta chain sequence. The entry originates in a study of type 1 and type 2 diabetes patients. Study in general: From PBMCs, CD4+ and CD8+ T cells were isolated by magnetic microbeads.

Germline lookup yields CDR1 SGHTA and CDR2 FQGNSA. The CDR3 extends over 16 amino acids. The V and J ends lost 4 bases and 4 bases respectively, with 19 bases between them. Genomic DNA was the PCR template. Multiplex PCR with 30 forward and 13 reverse primers amplified the TCR beta CDR3. TCRdb reanalysed the multiplex PCR reads using MiXCR and keeps one entry per CDR3 protein. The table shows 250,000 to 300,000 distinct CDR3 sequences, with more than 45% occurring only once. All diabetic donors were classified as either type 1 or type 2 diabetes. Each participant gave about 9.4 milliliters of peripheral blood.

Sample: peripheral blood mononuclear cells (PBMCs). This TCR was sampled from a man younger than 30 with type 2 diabetes. The rearrangement joins TRBV7-2 to TRBJ1-2; no firm D call. The CDR3 loop is CASSSYKIPYGYGYTF. The DNA of the CDR3 is TGTGCCAGCAGCTCGTACAAAATTCCCTACGGCTATGGCTACACCTTC.